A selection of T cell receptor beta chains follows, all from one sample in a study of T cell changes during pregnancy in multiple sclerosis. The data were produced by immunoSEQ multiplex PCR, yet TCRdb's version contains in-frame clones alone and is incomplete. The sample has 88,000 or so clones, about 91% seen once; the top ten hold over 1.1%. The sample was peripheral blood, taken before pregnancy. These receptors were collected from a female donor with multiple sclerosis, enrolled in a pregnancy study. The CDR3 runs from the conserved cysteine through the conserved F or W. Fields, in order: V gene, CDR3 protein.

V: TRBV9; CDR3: CASSVVYGTGEAFF
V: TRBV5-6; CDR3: CASNQATDTQYF
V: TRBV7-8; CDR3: CASSYPRDRGQSSTDTQYF
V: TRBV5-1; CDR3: CASSLVSTAVHEQYF
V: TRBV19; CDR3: CASSIAPGKGTGELFF
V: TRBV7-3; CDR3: CASSVSGGTDTQYF
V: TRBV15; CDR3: CATSRDLGGTEAFF
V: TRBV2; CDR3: CASSEWGQGGTQYF
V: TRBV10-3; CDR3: CAITSSGGVLDEQFF
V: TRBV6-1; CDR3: CATGQGFPYEQYF
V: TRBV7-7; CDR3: CASSKAAYTEAFF
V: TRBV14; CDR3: CASSQGQNYGYTF
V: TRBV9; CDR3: CASSVDRGRNEQFF
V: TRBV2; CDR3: CASSDAGNQPQHF
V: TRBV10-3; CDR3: CAIEGDFAGELFF
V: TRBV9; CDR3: CASSQGTRSSYNEQFF